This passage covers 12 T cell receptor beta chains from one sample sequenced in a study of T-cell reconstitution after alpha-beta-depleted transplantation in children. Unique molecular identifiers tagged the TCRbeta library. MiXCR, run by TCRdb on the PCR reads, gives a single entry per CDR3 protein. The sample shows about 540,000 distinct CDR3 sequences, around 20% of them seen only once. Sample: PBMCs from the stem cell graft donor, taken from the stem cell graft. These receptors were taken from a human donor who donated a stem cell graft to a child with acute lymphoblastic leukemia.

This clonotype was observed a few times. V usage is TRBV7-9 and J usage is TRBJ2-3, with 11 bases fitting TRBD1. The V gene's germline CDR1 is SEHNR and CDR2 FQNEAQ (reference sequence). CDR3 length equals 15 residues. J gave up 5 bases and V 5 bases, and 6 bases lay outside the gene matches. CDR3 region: CASSPGQGVKDTQYF. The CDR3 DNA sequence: TGTGCCAGCAGCCCGGGACAGGGGGTTAAAGATACGCAGTATTTT.

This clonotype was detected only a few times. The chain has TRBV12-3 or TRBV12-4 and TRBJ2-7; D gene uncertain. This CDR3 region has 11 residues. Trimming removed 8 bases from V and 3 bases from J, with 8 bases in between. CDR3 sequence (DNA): TGTGCCAGCTCCAATCTCTACGAGCAGTACTTC. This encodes CASSNLYEQYF.

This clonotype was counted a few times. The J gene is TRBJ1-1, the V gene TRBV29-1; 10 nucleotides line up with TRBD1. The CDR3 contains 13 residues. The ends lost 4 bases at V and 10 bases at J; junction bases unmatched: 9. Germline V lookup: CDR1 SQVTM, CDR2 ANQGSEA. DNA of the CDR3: TGCAGCGTTGTCTTCGGGACAGGGGCTGGAGCTTTCTTT. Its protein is CSVVFGTGAGAFF.

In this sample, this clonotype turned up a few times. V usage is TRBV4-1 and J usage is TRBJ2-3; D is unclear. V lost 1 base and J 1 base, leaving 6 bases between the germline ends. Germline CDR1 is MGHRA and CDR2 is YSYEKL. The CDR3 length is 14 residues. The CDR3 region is CASSQGLRTDTQYF. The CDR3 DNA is TGCGCCAGCAGCCAAGGACTTCGCACAGATACGCAGTATTTT.

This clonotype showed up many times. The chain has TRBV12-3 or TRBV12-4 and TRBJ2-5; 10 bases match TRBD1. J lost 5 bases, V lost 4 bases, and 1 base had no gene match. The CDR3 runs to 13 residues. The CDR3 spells CASSWTGGETQYF. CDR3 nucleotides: TGTGCCAGCAGTTGGACAGGGGGGGAGACCCAGTACTTC.

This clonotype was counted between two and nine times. CDR3 amino acids: CASSLRAAEETQYF. CDR3 DNA: TGTGCCAGCAGCTTACGAGCAGCCGAAGAGACCCAGTACTTC. This chain connects TRBV7-9 to TRBJ2-5; no clear D gene. Germline V gene sequence: CDR1 SEHNR, CDR2 FQNEAQ (reference sequence). V was shortened by 2 bases and J by 3 bases, with 10 bases between the two germline ends. The CDR3 is made up of 14 amino acids.

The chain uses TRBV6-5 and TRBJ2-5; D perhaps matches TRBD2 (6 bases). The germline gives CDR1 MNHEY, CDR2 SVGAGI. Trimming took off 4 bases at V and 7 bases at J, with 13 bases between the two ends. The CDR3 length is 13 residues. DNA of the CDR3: TGTGCCAGCAGTTTAATGGGAGGCGGGACCCAGTACTTC. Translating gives CASSLMGGGTQYF.

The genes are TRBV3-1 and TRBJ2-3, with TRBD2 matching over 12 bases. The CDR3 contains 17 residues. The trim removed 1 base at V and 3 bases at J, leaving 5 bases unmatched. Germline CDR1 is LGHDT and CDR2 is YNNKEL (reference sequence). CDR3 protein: CASSQADLAGGTDTQYF. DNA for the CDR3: TGTGCCAGCAGCCAAGCGGATCTAGCGGGAGGGACAGATACGCAGTATTTT.

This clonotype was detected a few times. The CDR3 sequence is CATSLRDRRDSPLHF. The CDR3 nucleotides are TGTGCCACCAGCTTACGGGACAGACGAGATTCACCCCTCCACTTT. This chain uses TRBV15 with TRBJ1-6; 7 bases agree with TRBD1. With 5 bases clipped from V and 8 bases from J, the junction kept 9 bases outside the gene matches. The CDR3 is 15 residues long. Germline CDR1 and CDR2: LNHNV and YYDKDF (reference sequence).

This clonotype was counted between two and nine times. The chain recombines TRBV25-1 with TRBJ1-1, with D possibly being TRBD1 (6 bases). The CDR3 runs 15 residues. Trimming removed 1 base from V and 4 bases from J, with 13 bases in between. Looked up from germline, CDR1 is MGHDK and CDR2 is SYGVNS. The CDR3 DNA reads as TGTGCCAGCAGTGAATGGGGGGCGCGGGGCACTGAAGCTTTCTTT. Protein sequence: CASSEWGARGTEAFF. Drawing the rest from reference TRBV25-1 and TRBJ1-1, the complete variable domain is EADIYQTPRYLVIGTGKKITLECSQTMGHDKMYWYQQDPGMELHLIHYSYGVNSTEKGDLSSESTVSRIRTEHFPLTLESARPSHTSQYLCASSEWGARGTEAFFGQGTRLTVV.

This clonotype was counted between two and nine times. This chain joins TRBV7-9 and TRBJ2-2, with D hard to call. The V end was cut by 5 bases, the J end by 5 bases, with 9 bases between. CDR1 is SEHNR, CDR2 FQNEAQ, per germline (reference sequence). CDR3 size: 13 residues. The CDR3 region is CASSNGQTGELFF. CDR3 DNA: TGTGCCAGCAGCAACGGGCAAACCGGGGAGCTGTTTTTT.

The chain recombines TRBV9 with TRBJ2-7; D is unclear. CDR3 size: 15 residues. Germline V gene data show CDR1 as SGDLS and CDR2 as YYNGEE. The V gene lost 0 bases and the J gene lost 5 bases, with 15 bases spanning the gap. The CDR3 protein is CASSVGTTPFDEQYF. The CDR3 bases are TGTGCCAGCAGCGTAGGCACCACCCCATTTGACGAGCAGTACTTC.